This T cell receptor beta chain was sequenced during a study of T cell responses to AZD1222 COVID-19 vaccine. Study summary: Whether given at about 4 or about 12 weeks, second doses were pooled.

CDR1 SGHVS and CDR2 FQNEAQ come from the germline V gene. With 5 bases clipped from V and 0 bases from J, the junction kept 7 bases outside the gene matches. CDR3 size: 17 residues. Profiling relied on immunoSEQ multiplex PCR, and the TCRdb table lists in-frame clones only, not all of them. The sample holds some 56,000 clones, 70% to 90% seen once. In regard to this clone: Its antigen is not identified.

Points from the study as a whole: Seropositive AZD1222 recipients at baseline numbered only 5 or 6. Donors were chiefly white British, with a greater number of females, and clonal diversity was perhaps underestimated.

This chain links TRBV7-8 with TRBJ1-5; 10 bases are a match to TRBD1. This clonotype was obtained from an adult in good health. The specimen was peripheral blood, collected on day 0 of AZD1222 vaccination. CDR3 bases: TGTGCCAGCAGCCGGGACAGGGGAATATATAGCAATCAGCCCCAGCATTTT. It codes for CASSRDRGIYSNQPQHF. The full variable domain, its missing parts supplied by reference TRBV7-8 and TRBJ1-5, is GAGVSQSPRYKVAKRGQDVALRCDPISGHVSLFWYQQALGQGPEFLTYFQNEAQLDKSGLPSDRFFAERPEGSVSTLKIQRTQQEDSAVYLCASSRDRGIYSNQPQHFGDGTRLSIL.